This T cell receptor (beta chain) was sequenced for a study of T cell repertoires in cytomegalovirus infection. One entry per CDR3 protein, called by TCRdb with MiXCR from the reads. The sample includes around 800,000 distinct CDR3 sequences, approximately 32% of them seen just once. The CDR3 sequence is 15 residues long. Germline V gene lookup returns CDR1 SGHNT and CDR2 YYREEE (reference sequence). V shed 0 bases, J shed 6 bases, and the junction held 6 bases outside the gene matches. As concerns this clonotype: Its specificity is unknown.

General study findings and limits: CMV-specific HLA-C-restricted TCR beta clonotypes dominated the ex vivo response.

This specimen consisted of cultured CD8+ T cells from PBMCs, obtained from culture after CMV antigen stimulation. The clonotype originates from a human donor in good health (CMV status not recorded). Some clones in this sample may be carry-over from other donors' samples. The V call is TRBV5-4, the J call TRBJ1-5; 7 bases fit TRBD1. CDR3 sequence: CASSLGPDRVQPQHF. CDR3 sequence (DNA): TGTGCCAGCAGCTTGGGCCCTGACAGGGTTCAGCCCCAGCATTTT. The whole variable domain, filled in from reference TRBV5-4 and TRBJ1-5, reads ETGVTQSPTHLIKTRGQQVTLRCSSQSGHNTVSWYQQALGQGPQFIFQYYREEENGRGNFPPRFSGLQFPNYSSELNVNALELDDSALYLCASSLGPDRVQPQHFGDGTRLSIL.